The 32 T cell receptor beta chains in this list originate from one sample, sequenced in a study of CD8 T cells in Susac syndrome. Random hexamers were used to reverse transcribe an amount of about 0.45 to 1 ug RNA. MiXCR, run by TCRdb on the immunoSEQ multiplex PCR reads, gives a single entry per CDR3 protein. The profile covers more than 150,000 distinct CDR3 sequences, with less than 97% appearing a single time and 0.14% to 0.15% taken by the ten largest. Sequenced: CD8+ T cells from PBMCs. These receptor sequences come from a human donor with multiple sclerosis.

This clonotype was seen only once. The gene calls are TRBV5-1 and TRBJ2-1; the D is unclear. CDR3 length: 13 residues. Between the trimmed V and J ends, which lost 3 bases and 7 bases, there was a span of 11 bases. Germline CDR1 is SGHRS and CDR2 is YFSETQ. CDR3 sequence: CASSSSWGNEQFF. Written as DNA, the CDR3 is TGCGCCAGCAGCTCCTCCTGGGGAAATGAGCAGTTCTTC.

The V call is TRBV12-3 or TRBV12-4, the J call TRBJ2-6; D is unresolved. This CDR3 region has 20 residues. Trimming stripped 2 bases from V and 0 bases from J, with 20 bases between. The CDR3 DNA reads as TGTGCCAGCAGTTTAAAATCTCCCGGGCCACTAAACTCTGGGGCCAACGTCCTGACTTTC. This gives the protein CASSLKSPGPLNSGANVLTF.

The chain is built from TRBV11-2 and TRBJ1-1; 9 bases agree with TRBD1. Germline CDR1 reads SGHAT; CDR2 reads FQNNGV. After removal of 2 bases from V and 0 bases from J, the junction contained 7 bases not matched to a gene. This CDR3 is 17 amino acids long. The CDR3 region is CASSLRPGQGLNTEAFF. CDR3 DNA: TGTGCCAGCAGCTTACGTCCCGGACAGGGGTTGAACACTGAAGCTTTCTTT. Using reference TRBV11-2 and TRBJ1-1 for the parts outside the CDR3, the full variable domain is EAGVAQSPRYKIIEKRQSVAFWCNPISGHATLYWYQQILGQGPKLLIQFQNNGVVDDSQLPKDRFSAERLKGVDSTLKIQPAKLEDSAVYLCASSLRPGQGLNTEAFFGQGTRLTVV.

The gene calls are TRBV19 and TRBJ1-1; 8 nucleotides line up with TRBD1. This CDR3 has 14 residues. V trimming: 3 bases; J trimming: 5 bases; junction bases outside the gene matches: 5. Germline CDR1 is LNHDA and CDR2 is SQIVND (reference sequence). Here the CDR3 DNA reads TGTGCCAGTAGTATCCGGACAGGGCGGACTGAAGCTTTCTTT. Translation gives CASSIRTGRTEAFF.

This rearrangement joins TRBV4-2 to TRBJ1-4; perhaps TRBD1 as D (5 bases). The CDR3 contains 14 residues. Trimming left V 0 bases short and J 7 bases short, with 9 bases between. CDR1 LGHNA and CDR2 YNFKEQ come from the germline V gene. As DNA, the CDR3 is TGTGCCAGCAGCCAAGATTGGGGGTTTGAAAAACTGTTTTTT. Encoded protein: CASSQDWGFEKLFF.

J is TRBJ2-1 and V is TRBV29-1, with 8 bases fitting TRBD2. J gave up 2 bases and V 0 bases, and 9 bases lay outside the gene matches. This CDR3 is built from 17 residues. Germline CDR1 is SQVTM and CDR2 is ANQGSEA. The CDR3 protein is CSVEEGWRGDPYNEQFF. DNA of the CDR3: TGCAGCGTTGAAGAAGGCTGGCGGGGGGATCCCTACAATGAGCAGTTCTTC.

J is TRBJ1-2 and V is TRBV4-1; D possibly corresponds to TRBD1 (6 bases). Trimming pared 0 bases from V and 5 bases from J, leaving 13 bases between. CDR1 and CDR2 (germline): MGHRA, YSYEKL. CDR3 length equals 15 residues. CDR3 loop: CASSQDQGSIYGYTF. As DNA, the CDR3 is TGCGCCAGCAGCCAAGACCAGGGGTCTATTTATGGCTACACCTTC.

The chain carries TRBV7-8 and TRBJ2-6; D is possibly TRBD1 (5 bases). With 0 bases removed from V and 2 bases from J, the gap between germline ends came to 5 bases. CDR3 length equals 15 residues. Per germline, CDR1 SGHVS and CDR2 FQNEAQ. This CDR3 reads CASSLARAGANVLTF. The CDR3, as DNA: TGTGCCAGCAGCTTAGCCAGGGCTGGGGCCAACGTCCTGACTTTC.

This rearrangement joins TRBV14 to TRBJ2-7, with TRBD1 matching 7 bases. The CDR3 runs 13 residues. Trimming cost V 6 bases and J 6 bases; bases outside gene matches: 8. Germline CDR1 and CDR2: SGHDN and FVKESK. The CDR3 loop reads CASRTTGLGEQYF. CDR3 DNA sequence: TGTGCCAGCAGGACGACAGGGTTGGGCGAGCAGTACTTC.

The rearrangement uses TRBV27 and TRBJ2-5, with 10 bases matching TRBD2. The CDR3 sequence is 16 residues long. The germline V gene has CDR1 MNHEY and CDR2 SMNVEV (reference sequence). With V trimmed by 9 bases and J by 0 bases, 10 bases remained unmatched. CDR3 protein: CASSVHSGGNQETQYF. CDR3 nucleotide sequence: TGTGCCAGTTCGGTGCATAGCGGGGGGAACCAAGAGACCCAGTACTTC.

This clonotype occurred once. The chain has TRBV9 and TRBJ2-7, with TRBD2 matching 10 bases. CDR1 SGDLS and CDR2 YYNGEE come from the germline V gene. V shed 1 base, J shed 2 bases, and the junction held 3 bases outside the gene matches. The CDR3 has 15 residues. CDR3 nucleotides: TGTGCCAGCAGCGTAACCGGGACTAGCGCCTACGAGCAGTACTTC. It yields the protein CASSVTGTSAYEQYF.

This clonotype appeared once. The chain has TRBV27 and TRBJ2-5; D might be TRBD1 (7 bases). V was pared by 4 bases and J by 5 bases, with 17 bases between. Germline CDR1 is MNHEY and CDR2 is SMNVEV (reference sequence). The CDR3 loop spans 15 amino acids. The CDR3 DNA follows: TGTGCCAGCAGTTCGGAGGGGGCGCGTCCTGAGACCCAGTACTTC. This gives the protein CASSSEGARPETQYF.

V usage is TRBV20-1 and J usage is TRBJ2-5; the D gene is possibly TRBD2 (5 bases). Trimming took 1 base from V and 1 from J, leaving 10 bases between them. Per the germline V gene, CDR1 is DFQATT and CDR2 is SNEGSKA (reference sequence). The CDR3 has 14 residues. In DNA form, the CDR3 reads TGCAGTGCTAGAGTTAGCGAAACCCAAGAGACCCAGTACTTC. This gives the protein CSARVSETQETQYF.

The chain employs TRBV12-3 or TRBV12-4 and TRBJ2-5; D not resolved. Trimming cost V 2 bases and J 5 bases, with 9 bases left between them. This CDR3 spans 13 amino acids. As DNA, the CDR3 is TGTGCCAGCAGTTTACCCGGGTGGGAGACCCAGTACTTC. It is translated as CASSLPGWETQYF.

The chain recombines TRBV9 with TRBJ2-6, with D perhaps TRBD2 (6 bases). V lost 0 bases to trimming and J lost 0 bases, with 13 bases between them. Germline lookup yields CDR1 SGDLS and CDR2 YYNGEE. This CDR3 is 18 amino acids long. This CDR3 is CASSVAGLPSSGANVLTF. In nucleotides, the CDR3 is TGTGCCAGCAGCGTAGCGGGACTTCCCAGCTCTGGGGCCAACGTCCTGACTTTC.

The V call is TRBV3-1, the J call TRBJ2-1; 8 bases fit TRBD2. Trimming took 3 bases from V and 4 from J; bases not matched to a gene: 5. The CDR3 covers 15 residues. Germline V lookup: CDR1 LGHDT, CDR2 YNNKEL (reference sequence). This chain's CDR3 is CASSHAGGMYNEQFF. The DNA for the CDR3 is TGTGCCAGCAGCCATGCGGGGGGTATGTACAATGAGCAGTTCTTC.

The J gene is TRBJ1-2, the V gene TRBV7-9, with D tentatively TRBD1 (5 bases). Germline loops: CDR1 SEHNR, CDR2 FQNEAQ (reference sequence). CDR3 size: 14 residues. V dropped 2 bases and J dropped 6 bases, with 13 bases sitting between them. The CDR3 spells CASSLLVRDHGYTF. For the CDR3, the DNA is TGTGCCAGCAGCTTACTGGTCCGGGACCATGGCTACACCTTC.

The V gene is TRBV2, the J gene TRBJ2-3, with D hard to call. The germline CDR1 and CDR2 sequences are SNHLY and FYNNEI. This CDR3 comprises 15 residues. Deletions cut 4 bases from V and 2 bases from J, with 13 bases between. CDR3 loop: CASSAATSDTDTQYF. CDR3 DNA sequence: TGTGCCAGCAGTGCGGCGACGAGCGACACAGATACGCAGTATTTT.

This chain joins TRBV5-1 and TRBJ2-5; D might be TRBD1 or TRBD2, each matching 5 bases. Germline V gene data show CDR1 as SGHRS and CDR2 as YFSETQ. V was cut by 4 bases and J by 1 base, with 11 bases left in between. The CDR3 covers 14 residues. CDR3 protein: CASSVTGPQETQYF. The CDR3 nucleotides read TGCGCCAGCAGCGTAACGGGGCCCCAAGAGACCCAGTACTTC.

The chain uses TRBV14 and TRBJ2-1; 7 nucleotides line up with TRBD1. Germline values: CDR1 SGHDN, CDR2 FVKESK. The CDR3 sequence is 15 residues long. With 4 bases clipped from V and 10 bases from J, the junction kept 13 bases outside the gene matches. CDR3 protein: CASSPPGQWGGEQFF. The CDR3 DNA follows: TGTGCCAGCAGCCCGCCGGGACAGTGGGGCGGGGAGCAGTTCTTC.

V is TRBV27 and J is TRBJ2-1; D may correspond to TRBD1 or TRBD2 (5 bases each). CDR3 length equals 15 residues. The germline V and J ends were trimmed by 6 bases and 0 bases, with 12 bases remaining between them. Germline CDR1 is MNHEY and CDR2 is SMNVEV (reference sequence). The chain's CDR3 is CASSWGTFSYNEQFF. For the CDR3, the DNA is TGTGCCAGCAGCTGGGGGACCTTCTCCTACAATGAGCAGTTCTTC.

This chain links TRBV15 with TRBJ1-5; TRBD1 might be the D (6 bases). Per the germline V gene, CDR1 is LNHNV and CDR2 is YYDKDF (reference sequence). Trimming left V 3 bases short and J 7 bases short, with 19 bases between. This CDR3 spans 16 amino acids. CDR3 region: CATSSRDTSRMQPQHF. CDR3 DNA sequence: TGTGCCACCAGCAGCCGGGACACTTCCCGAATGCAGCCCCAGCATTTT.

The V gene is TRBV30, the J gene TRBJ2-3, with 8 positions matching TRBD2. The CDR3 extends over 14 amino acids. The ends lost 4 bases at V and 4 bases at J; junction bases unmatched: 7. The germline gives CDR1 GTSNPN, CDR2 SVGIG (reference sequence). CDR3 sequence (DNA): TGTGCCTGGAACCAAGCGGGGGCGCCAGATACGCAGTATTTT. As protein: CAWNQAGAPDTQYF.

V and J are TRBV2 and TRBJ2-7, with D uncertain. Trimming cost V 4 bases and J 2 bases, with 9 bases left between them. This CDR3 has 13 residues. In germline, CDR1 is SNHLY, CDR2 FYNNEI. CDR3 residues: CASSVRLTYEQYV. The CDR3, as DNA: TGTGCCAGCAGTGTTCGGCTTACCTACGAGCAGTACGTC.

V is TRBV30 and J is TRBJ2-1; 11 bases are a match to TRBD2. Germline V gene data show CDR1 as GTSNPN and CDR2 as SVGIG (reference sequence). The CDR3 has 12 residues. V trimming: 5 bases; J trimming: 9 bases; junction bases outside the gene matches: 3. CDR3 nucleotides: TGTGCCTGGGAGACTAGCGGGGTTGAGCAGTTCTTC. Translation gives CAWETSGVEQFF.

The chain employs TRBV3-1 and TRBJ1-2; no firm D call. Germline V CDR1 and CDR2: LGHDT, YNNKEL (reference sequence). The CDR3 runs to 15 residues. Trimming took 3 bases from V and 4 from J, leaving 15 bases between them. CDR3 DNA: TGTGCCAGCAGCCACAGTCCGGGATCTGGCTATGGCTACACCTTC. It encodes CASSHSPGSGYGYTF.

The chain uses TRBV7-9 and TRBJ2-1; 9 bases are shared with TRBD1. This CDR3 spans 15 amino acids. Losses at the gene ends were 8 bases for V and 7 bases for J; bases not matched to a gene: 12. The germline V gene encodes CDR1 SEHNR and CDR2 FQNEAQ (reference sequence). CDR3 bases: TGTGCCAGCCATGGCCCCGGGACAGGGTCAAATGAGCAGTTCTTC. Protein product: CASHGPGTGSNEQFF.

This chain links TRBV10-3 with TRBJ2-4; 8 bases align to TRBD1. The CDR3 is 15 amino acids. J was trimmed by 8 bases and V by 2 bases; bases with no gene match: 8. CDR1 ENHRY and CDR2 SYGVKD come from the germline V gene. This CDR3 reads CAISEETGVEDIQYF. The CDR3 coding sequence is TGTGCCATCAGTGAGGAGACAGGGGTTGAGGACATTCAGTACTTC.

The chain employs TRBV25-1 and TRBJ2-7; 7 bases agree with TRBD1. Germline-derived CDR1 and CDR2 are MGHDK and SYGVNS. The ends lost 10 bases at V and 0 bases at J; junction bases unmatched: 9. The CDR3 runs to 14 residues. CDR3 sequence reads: CATQGDGRSYEQYF. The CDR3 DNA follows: TGTGCCACCCAGGGGGATGGACGCTCCTACGAGCAGTACTTC.

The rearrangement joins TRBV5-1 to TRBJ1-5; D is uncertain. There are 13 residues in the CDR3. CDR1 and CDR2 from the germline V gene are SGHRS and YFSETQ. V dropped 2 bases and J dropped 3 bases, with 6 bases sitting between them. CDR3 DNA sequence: TGCGCCAGCAGCTTAACTTACAATCAGCCCCAGCATTTT. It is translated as CASSLTYNQPQHF.

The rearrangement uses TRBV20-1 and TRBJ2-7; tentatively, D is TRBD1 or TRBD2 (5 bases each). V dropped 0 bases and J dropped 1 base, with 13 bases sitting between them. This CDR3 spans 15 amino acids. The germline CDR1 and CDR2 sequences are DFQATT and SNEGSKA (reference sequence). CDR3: CSARDSGTASYEQYF. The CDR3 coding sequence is TGCAGTGCTAGAGATTCCGGGACGGCGTCCTACGAGCAGTACTTC.

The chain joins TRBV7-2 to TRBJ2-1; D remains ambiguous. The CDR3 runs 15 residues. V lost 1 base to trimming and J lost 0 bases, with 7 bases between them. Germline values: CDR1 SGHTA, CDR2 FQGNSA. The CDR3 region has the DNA TGTGCCAGCAGCTTAGTGGCGGACTCCTACAATGAGCAGTTCTTC. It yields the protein CASSLVADSYNEQFF.